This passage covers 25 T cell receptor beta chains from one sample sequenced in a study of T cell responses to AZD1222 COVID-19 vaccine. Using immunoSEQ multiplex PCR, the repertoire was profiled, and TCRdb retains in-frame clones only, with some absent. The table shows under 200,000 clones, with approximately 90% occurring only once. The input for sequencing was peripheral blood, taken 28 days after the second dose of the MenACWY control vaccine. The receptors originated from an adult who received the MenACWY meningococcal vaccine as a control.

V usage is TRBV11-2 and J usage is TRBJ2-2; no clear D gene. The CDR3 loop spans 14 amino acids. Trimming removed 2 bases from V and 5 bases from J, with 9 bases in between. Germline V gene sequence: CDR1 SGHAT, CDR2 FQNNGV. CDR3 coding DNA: TGTGCCAGCAGCTTATTAGCAGATACCGGGGAGCTGTTTTTT. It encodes CASSLLADTGELFF.

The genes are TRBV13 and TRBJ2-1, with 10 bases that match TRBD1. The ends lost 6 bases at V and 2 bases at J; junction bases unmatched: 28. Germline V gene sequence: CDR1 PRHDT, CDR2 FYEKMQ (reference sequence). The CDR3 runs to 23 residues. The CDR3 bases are TGTGCCAGCAGTTCGGGACATGGAGCCGGGACAGGGGTTGGTACTACCCCCTACAATGAGCAGTTCTTC. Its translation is CASSSGHGAGTGVGTTPYNEQFF.

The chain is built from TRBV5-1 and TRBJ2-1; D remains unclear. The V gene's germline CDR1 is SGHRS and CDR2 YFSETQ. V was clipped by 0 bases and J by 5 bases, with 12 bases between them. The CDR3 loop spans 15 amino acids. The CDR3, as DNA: TGCGCCAGCAGCTTGGCCCTCCTGGGTGACAATGAGCAGTTCTTC. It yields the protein CASSLALLGDNEQFF.

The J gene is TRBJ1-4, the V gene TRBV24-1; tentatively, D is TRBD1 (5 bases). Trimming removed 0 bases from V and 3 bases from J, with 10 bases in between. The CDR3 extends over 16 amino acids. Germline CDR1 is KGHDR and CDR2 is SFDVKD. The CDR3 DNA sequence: TGTGCCACCAGTGATTTGGTGGGGGGGGCTAATGAAAAACTGTTTTTT. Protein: CATSDLVGGANEKLFF.

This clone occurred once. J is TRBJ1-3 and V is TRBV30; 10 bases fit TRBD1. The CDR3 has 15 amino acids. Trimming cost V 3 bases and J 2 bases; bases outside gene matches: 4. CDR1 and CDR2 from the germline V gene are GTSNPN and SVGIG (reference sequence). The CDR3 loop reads CAWSAGQGAGNTIYF. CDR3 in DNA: TGTGCCTGGAGCGCAGGACAGGGGGCTGGAAACACCATATATTTT.

Written as DNA, the CDR3 is TGCGCCAGCAGTCCCGGGACTAGCGGGATGAATGAGCAGTTCTTC. Its translation is CASSPGTSGMNEQFF. The chain uses TRBV5-1 and TRBJ2-1; 13 bases are a match to TRBD2. Germline V gene lookup returns CDR1 SGHRS and CDR2 YFSETQ. The CDR3 contains 15 residues. J gave up 7 bases and V 5 bases, and 6 bases lay outside the gene matches.

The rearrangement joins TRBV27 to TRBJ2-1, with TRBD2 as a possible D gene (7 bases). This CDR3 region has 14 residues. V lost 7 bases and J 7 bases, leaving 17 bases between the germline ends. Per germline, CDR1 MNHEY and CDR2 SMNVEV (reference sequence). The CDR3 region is CASTRGAGANEQFF. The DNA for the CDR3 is TGTGCCAGCACCCGGGGGGCGGGGGCGAATGAGCAGTTCTTC.

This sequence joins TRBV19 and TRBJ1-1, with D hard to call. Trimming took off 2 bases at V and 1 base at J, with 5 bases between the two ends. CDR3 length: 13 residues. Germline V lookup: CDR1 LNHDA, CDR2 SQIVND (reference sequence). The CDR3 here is CASSIMANTEAFF. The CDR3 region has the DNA TGTGCCAGTAGTATAATGGCGAACACTGAAGCTTTCTTT. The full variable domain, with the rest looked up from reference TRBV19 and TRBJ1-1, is DGGITQSPKYLFRKEGQNVTLSCEQNLNHDAMYWYRQDPGQGLRLIYYSQIVNDFQKGDIAEGYSVSREKKESFPLTVTSAQKNPTAFYLCASSIMANTEAFFGQGTRLTVV.

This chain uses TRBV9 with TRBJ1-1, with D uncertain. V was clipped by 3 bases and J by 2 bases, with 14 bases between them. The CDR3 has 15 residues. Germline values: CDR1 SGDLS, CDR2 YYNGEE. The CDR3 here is CASSGSLPGNTEAFF. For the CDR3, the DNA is TGTGCCAGCAGCGGGTCCTTACCGGGAAACACTGAAGCTTTCTTT.

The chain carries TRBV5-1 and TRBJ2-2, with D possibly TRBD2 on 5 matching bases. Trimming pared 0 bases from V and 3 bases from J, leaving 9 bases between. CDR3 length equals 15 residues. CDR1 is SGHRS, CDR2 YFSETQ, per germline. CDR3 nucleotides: TGCGCCAGCAGCTTGGAACTAGTCCACACCGGGGAGCTGTTTTTT. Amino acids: CASSLELVHTGELFF.

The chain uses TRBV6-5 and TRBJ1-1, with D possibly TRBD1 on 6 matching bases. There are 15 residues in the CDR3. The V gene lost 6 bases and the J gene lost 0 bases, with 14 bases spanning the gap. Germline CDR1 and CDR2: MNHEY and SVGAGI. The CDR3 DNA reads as TGTGCCAGCAGAGTTGCTAACAGGGTGAACACTGAAGCTTTCTTT. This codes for CASRVANRVNTEAFF.

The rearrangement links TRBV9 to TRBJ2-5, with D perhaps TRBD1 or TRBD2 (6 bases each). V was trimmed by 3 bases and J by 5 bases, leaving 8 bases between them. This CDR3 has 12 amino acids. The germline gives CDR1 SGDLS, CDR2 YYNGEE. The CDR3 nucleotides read TGTGCCAGCAGCGAGGGGGGCGAGACCCAGTACTTC. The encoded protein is CASSEGGETQYF.

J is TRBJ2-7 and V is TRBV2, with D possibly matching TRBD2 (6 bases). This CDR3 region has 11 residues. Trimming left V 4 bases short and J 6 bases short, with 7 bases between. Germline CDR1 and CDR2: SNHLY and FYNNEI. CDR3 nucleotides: TGTGCCAGCAGTGGGGGAGGCGAGCAGTACTTC. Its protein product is CASSGGGEQYF.

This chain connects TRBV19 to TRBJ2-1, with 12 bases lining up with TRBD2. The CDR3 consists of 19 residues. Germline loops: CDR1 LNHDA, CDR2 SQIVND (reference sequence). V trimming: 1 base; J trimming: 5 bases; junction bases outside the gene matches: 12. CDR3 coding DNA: TGTGCCAGTAGTATAGGCCTCCTACTAGCGGGAGGCCGGGACAATGAGCAGTTCTTC. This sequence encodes CASSIGLLLAGGRDNEQFF.

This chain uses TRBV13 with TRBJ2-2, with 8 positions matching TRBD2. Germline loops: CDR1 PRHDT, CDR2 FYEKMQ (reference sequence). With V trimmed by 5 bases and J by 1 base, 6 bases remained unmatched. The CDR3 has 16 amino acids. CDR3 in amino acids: CASSPDTSGNTGELFF. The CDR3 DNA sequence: TGTGCCAGCAGCCCCGATACTAGCGGGAACACCGGGGAGCTGTTTTTT.

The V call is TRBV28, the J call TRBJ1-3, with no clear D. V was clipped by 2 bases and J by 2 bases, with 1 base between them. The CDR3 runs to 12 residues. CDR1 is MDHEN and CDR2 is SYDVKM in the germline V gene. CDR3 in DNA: TGTGCCAGCAGTTTACCTGGAAACACCATATATTTT. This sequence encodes CASSLPGNTIYF. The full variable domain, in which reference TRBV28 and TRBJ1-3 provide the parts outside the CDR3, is DVKVTQSSRYLVKRTGEKVFLECVQDMDHENMFWYRQDPGLGLRLIYFSYDVKMKEKGDIPEGYSVSREKKERFSLILESASTNQTSMYLCASSLPGNTIYFGEGSWLTVV.

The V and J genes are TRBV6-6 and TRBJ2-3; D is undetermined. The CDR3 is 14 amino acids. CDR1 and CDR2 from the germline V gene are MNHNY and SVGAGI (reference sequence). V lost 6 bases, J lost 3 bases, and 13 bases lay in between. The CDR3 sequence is CASSRVPLTDTQYF. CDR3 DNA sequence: TGTGCCAGCAGCCGAGTGCCCCTGACAGATACGCAGTATTTT.

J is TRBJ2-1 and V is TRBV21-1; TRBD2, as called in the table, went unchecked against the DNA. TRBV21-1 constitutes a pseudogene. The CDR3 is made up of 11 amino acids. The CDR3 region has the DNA TGTGCCAGCAGCACTACGAATGAGCAGTTCTTC. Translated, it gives CASSTTNEQFF.

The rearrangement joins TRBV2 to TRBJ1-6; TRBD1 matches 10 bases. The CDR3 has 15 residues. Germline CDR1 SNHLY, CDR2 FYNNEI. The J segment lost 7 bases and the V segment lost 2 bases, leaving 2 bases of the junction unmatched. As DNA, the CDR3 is TGTGCCAGCAGTGAATTGACAGGGGGCAATTCACCCCTCCACTTT. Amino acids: CASSELTGGNSPLHF.

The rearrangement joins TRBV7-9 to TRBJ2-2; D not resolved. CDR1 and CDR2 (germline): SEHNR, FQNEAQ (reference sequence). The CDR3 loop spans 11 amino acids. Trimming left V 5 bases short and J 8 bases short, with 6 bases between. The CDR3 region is CASSNIGELFF. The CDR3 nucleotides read TGTGCCAGCAGCAACATAGGGGAGCTGTTTTTT.

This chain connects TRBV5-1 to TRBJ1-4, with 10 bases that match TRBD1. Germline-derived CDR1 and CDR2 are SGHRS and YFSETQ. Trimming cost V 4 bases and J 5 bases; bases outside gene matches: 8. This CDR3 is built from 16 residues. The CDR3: CASSAAPGQGNEKLFF. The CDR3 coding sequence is TGCGCCAGCAGCGCTGCCCCGGGACAGGGGAATGAAAAACTGTTTTTT.

CDR3 region: CASSYGPSGNEQFF. The CDR3, as DNA: TGTGCCAGCAGTTACGGCCCCTCGGGTAATGAGCAGTTCTTC. The V and J genes are TRBV6-5 and TRBJ2-1; no firm D call. V was clipped by 2 bases and J by 7 bases, with 12 bases between them. The CDR3 runs 14 residues. Looked up from germline, CDR1 is MNHEY and CDR2 is SVGAGI.

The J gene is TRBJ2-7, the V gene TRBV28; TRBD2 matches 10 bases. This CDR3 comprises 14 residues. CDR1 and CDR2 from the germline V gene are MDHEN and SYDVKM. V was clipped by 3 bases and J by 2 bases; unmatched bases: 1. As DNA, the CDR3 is TGTGCCAGCAGTTTGAGCGGGAGGGCCTACGAGCAGTACTTC. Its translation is CASSLSGRAYEQYF.

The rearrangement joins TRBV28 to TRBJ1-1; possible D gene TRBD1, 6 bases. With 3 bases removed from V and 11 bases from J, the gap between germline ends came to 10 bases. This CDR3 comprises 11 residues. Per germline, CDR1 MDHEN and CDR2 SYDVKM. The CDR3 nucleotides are TGTGCCAGCAGTTTGAAGGACAGCGCTTTCTTT. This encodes CASSLKDSAFF.

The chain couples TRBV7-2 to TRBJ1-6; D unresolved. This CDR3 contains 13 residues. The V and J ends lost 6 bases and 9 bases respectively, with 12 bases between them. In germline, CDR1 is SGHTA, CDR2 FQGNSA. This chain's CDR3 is CASRTLPPSPLHF. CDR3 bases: TGTGCCAGCAGGACCCTACCCCCTTCACCCCTCCACTTT.